The 19 T cell receptor beta chains in this list originate from one sample, sequenced in a study of blood T cell repertoires in COVID-19. The assay was immunoSEQ multiplex PCR, and TCRdb's table has in-frame clones only and misses some. The data contain around 250,000 clones, about nine tenths of them singletons. Sequencing used peripheral blood. The receptors here all came from a woman in her 40s who had recovered from COVID-19.

This chain uses TRBV10-3 with TRBJ1-5, with a weak D call TRBD1 (6 bases). V shed 11 bases and J shed 5 bases, with 16 bases lying between them. Germline loops: CDR1 ENHRY, CDR2 SYGVKD. This CDR3 is 13 amino acids long. The CDR3 spells CAVSWTEDQPQHF. CDR3 bases: TGTGCCGTGTCGTGGACAGAGGATCAGCCCCAGCATTTT.

There are a few counts of this clone. CDR3 sequence reads: CASSTLSGTGYEKLFF. In DNA, the CDR3 is TGTGCCAGCAGCACATTATCCGGGACAGGGTATGAAAAACTGTTTTTT. The rearrangement links TRBV9 to TRBJ1-4; 9 nucleotides match TRBD1. Looked up from germline, CDR1 is SGDLS and CDR2 is YYNGEE. The V and J ends lost 4 bases and 6 bases, in that order; junction bases with no gene match: 10. The CDR3 sequence is 16 residues long.

The chain uses TRBV2 and TRBJ1-1; TRBD1 matches 7 bases. With V trimmed by 6 bases and J by 4 bases, 5 bases remained unmatched. Germline CDR1 reads SNHLY; CDR2 reads FYNNEI. This CDR3 has 13 residues. CDR3 amino acids: CASSRDRATEAFF. CDR3 nucleotide sequence: TGTGCCAGCAGCCGAGACAGGGCCACTGAAGCTTTCTTT. The whole variable domain, remainder taken from reference TRBV2 and TRBJ1-1, is EPEVTQTPSHQVTQMGQEVILRCVPISNHLYFYWYRQILGQKVEFLVSFYNNEISEKSEIFDDQFSVERPDGSNFTLKIRSTKLEDSAMYFCASSRDRATEAFFGQGTRLTVV.

This clone was picked up a small number of times. This chain uses TRBV30 with TRBJ2-2; D gene uncertain. V gave up 2 bases and J gave up 3 bases, with 7 bases separating them. Germline assignment: CDR1 GTSNPN and CDR2 SVGIG (reference sequence). This CDR3 contains 13 residues. In nucleotides, the CDR3 is TGTGCCTGGAGTCTAAGCTACACCGGGGAGCTGTTTTTT. This translates into CAWSLSYTGELFF.

The gene calls are TRBV11-1 and TRBJ2-7; D perhaps matches TRBD1 (5 bases). Per the germline V gene, CDR1 is SGHAT and CDR2 is FQDESV (reference sequence). The CDR3 extends over 14 amino acids. Deletions cut 1 base from V and 5 bases from J, with 12 bases between. The CDR3 loop is CASSLVGAVDEQYF. The CDR3 bases are TGTGCCAGCAGCTTAGTAGGGGCTGTCGACGAGCAGTACTTC.

This clone was recorded only once. The gene calls are TRBV5-4 and TRBJ2-1, with 9 bases fitting TRBD2. The CDR3 has 18 amino acids. The germline gives CDR1 SGHNT, CDR2 YYREEE (reference sequence). With V trimmed by 3 bases and J by 2 bases, 12 bases remained unmatched. DNA of the CDR3: TGTGCCAGCAGCTCCCCAACCGGAGGCGGGAGGGCCTACAATGAGCAGTTCTTC. Its protein is CASSSPTGGGRAYNEQFF.

The CDR3: CASSQTPTGGSTNEKLFF. CDR3 coding DNA: TGCGCCAGCAGCCAAACCCCGACAGGGGGCTCAACTAATGAAAAACTGTTTTTT. The chain links TRBV5-1 to TRBJ1-4, with 10 bases matching TRBD1. The CDR3 is made up of 18 amino acids. V lost 4 bases, J lost 0 bases, and 9 bases stayed unmatched. Germline V CDR1 and CDR2: SGHRS, YFSETQ.

This sequence joins TRBV18 and TRBJ2-7, with TRBD2 identical over 9 bases. Germline V gene sequence: CDR1 KGHSH, CDR2 LQKENI. This CDR3 contains 14 residues. Unmatched junction bases numbered 6, after V lost 0 bases and J lost 9 bases. CDR3 amino acids: CASSPPDLAGRQYF. The CDR3 region has the DNA TGTGCCAGCTCACCACCGGATCTAGCGGGACGGCAGTACTTC. Using reference TRBV18 and TRBJ2-7 for the parts outside the CDR3, the full variable domain is NAGVMQNPRHLVRRRGQEARLRCSPMKGHSHVYWYRQLPEEGLKFMVYLQKENIIDESGMPKERFSAEFPKEGPSILRIQQVVRGDSAAYFCASSPPDLAGRQYFGPGTRLTVT.

This CDR3 is CASSREANTEAFF. CDR3 DNA sequence: TGTGCCAGCAGCAGGGAGGCGAACACTGAAGCTTTCTTT. The chain joins TRBV11-3 to TRBJ1-1; D gene ambiguous. Germline CDR1 is SGHNT and CDR2 is YENEEA. The CDR3 loop spans 13 amino acids. The ends were cut back, 5 bases at V and 1 base at J, with 8 bases in the middle. The full variable domain, rest sourced from reference TRBV11-3 and TRBJ1-1, is EAGVVQSPRYKIIEKKQPVAFWCNPISGHNTLYWYLQNLGQGPELLIRYENEEAVDDSQLPKDRFSAERLKGVDSTLKIQPAELGDSAVYLCASSREANTEAFFGQGTRLTVV.

J is TRBJ2-1 and V is TRBV3-1 (or the pseudogene TRBV3-2); 9 bases align to TRBD2. The CDR3 contains 19 residues. Germline assignment: CDR1 LGHDT and CDR2 YNNKEL (reference sequence). J lost 1 base, V lost 0 bases, and 10 bases had no gene match. The CDR3 sequence: CASSQDLGQAGGSYNEQFF. The CDR3 nucleotides are TGTGCCAGCAGCCAAGATCTTGGACAAGCGGGAGGTTCCTACAATGAGCAGTTCTTC.

CDR3 sequence: CATSGSGTGDEQFF. The CDR3 DNA reads TGTGCCACCAGCGGTTCCGGGACAGGGGATGAGCAGTTCTTC. This chain uses TRBV24-1 with TRBJ2-1, with 10 bases aligning to TRBD1. This CDR3 contains 14 residues. The germline V gene encodes CDR1 KGHDR and CDR2 SFDVKD. With 7 bases clipped from V and 8 bases from J, the junction kept 7 bases outside the gene matches.

J is TRBJ2-1 and V is TRBV2, with TRBD2 matching over 11 bases. The V gene end was trimmed by 7 bases and the J gene end by 9 bases; junction bases not matched to a gene: 11. CDR3 length: 15 residues. CDR1 is SNHLY, CDR2 FYNNEI, per germline. The CDR3 is CASTKGLAGVTEQFF. As DNA, the CDR3 is TGTGCCAGCACTAAAGGACTAGCGGGCGTCACTGAGCAGTTCTTC.

The chain has TRBV7-9 and TRBJ2-4; 12 nucleotides align to TRBD2. Germline-derived CDR1 and CDR2 are SEHNR and FQNEAQ (reference sequence). V shed 1 base, J shed 1 base, and the junction held 8 bases outside the gene matches. The CDR3 runs 19 residues. Written as DNA, the CDR3 is TGTGCCAGCAGCTTAGTCGTGACTAGCGGGAGTGAGGCCAAAAACATTCAGTACTTC. Encoded protein: CASSLVVTSGSEAKNIQYF.

CDR3 nucleotide sequence: TGCGCCAGCAGCCAAGGAGGGTTTCTAGCCAAAAACATTCAGTACTTC. Protein: CASSQGGFLAKNIQYF. The chain carries TRBV4-1 and TRBJ2-4, with D possibly TRBD2 on 5 matching bases. Germline-derived CDR1 and CDR2 are MGHRA and YSYEKL. Trimming shortened V by 1 base and J by 0 bases, and 10 bases separated the two germline ends. The CDR3 totals 16 residues.

The chain recombines TRBV29-1 with TRBJ1-5; TRBD1 might be the D (6 bases). V lost 6 bases and J lost 6, with 15 bases in between. Per the germline V gene, CDR1 is SQVTM and CDR2 is ANQGSEA. The CDR3 spans 13 residues. The CDR3 sequence: CSVVGGEGQPQHF. The CDR3 region has the DNA TGCAGCGTGGTAGGGGGTGAGGGTCAGCCCCAGCATTTT. Full variable domain (rest looked up from reference TRBV29-1 and TRBJ1-5): SAVISQKPSRDICQRGTSLTIQCQVDSQVTMMFWYRQQPGQSLTLIATANQGSEATYESGFVIDKFPISRPNLTFSTLTVSNMSPEDSSIYLCSVVGGEGQPQHFGDGTRLSIL.

The chain carries TRBV2 and TRBJ2-7; D possibly corresponds to TRBD1 (5 bases). The CDR3 contains 14 residues. The V end lost 0 bases, the J end lost 3 bases, and 9 bases lay between the germline ends. CDR1 SNHLY and CDR2 FYNNEI come from the germline V gene. CDR3 DNA sequence: TGTGCCAGCAGTGAAGCAGGGGCAATCTACGAGCAGTACTTC. It translates to CASSEAGAIYEQYF.

A single count supports this clone. The chain couples TRBV2 to TRBJ1-2; a possible D gene is TRBD1 (5 bases). The ends were cut back, 1 base at V and 3 bases at J, with 12 bases in the middle. Germline values: CDR1 SNHLY, CDR2 FYNNEI. The CDR3 has 15 amino acids. The CDR3 loop is CASSEDGQGYYGYTF. CDR3 in DNA: TGTGCCAGCAGTGAAGACGGGCAGGGCTACTATGGCTACACCTTC.

The V call is TRBV7-3, the J call TRBJ2-1; D perhaps matches TRBD2 (6 bases). Trimming removed 4 bases at V and 4 bases at J, with 11 bases between. CDR3 length: 14 residues. Germline CDR1 SGHTA, CDR2 FQGTGA. The CDR3 DNA reads as TGTGCCAGCAGCTCCAGTGGGACTTACAATGAGCAGTTCTTC. This codes for CASSSSGTYNEQFF.

This clone was recorded a few times. The rearrangement joins TRBV7-9 to TRBJ2-3; 7 bases line up with TRBD2. V trimming: 4 bases; J trimming: 1 base; junction bases outside the gene matches: 11. The CDR3 extends over 17 amino acids. The germline CDR1 and CDR2 sequences are SEHNR and FQNEAQ (reference sequence). In nucleotides, the CDR3 is TGTGCCAGCAGCTATTGGGCGGGAGTACTTCGCACAGATACGCAGTATTTT. Amino acid sequence: CASSYWAGVLRTDTQYF.